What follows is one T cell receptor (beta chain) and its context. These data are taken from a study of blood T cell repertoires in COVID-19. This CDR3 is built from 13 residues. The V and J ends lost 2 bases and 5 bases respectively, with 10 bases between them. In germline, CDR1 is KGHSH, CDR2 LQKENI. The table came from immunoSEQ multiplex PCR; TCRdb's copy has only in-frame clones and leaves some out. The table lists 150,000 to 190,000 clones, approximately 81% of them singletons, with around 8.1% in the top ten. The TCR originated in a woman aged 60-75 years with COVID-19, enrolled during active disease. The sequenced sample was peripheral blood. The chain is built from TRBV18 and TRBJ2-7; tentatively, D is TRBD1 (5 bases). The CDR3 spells CASSPGSGNEQYF. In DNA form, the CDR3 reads TGTGCCAGCTCACCAGGTTCAGGGAACGAGCAGTACTTC.